A selection of T cell receptor beta chains follows, all from one sample in a study of blood T cell repertoires in COVID-19. Measured with immunoSEQ multiplex PCR; TCRdb has only the in-frame clones, and not every one. The sample has approximately 100,000 clones; approximately 84% are singletons. The sequencing sample was made of peripheral blood. The receptors come from a man in his 70s with acute or convalescent COVID-19. Both conserved end residues are part of each CDR3.

v_gene	j_gene	CDR3aa
TRBV9	TRBJ2-1	CASSVRDYTNEQFF
TRBV28	TRBJ1-5	CASSLTAAGNQPQHF
TRBV6-4	TRBJ2-2	CASSDSGLAGGTNTGELFF
TRBV11-2	TRBJ1-1	CASSLMRDPAGGTEAFF
TRBV7-9	TRBJ1-2	CASSPQTGTDGYTF
TRBV6-5	TRBJ1-6	CASRSTGQAPLHF
TRBV25-1	TRBJ2-7	CASSEYILAGEIDEQYF
TRBV3-1/TRBV3-2	TRBJ1-1	CASSQNKNTEAFF
TRBV11-2	TRBJ2-5	CASSLDLLAGAGETQYF
TRBV3-1/TRBV3-2	TRBJ1-5	CASSRGDQPQHF
TRBV3-1/TRBV3-2	TRBJ1-5	CASSRGGVYQPQHF
TRBV30	TRBJ2-1	CAWSGGGFNEQFF
TRBV11-2	TRBJ2-7	CASSIQGPRLTYEQYF
TRBV5-5	TRBJ2-3	CASSPRPAGDTDTQYF
TRBV3-1/TRBV3-2	TRBJ2-5	CASSRGLATETQYF
TRBV7-6	TRBJ1-4	CASSLFRGLNEKLFF
TRBV18	TRBJ2-3	CASSPKQGAVRGDTQYF
TRBV12-3/TRBV12-4	TRBJ2-1	CASSGIRGNEQFF
TRBV28	TRBJ1-2	CASSLRQVTYGYTF
TRBV6-2/TRBV6-3	TRBJ2-1	CASSYSGGAWNEQFF
TRBV30	TRBJ2-1	CASTDNSYNEQFF
TRBV4-3	TRBJ2-3	CASSSGLAGVSDTQYF
TRBV11-2	TRBJ1-2	CASSLDSWSYGYTF
TRBV7-2	TRBJ1-2	CASSLAGARDYGYTF
TRBV7-8	TRBJ1-2	CASSTEDRLYGYTF
TRBV30	TRBJ1-2	CAWSTNQGTGYTF
TRBV19	TRBJ1-5	CASRRQGNGNQPQHF
TRBV15	TRBJ2-5	CATSRERGGVETQYF
TRBV18	TRBJ1-2	CASSPILAGKSGYTF
TRBV9	TRBJ1-1	CASSVFAMGRTEAFF
TRBV5-1	TRBJ2-1	CASSLVGQVGNEQFF
TRBV7-2	TRBJ1-5	CASSLSAGGRSNQPQHF
TRBV2	TRBJ1-2	CASIRDRVISLYGYTF
TRBV5-1	TRBJ2-1	CASSPGSSYNEQFF
TRBV6-5	TRBJ2-7	CASSYRRQGASYEQYF
TRBV19	TRBJ1-5	CASSIAGWQPQHF
TRBV7-6	TRBJ1-1	CASSRRQLNTEAFF
TRBV11-2	TRBJ1-2	CASSLGGSNYGYTF
TRBV10-2	TRBJ1-1	CASSEQKNTEAFF
TRBV18	TRBJ2-5	CASSRTGQETQYF
TRBV5-1	TRBJ1-4	CASSLTPAGQYNEKLFF
TRBV11-2	TRBJ2-3	CASSLTLAGGRVDTQYF
TRBV9	TRBJ1-2	CASSVGGDRARYGYTF
TRBV6-5	TRBJ1-6	CASSLDSNSPLHF
TRBV4-2	TRBJ2-3	CASSQGARGQGTDTQYF
TRBV5-1	TRBJ1-2	CASRERTGGLGGYTF
TRBV24-1	TRBJ2-1	CATTGQGFNEQFF
TRBV5-6	TRBJ2-2	CASSLRRNRGRGTGELFF
TRBV15	TRBJ2-1	CATSRADNEQFF
TRBV18	TRBJ1-1	CASSLQDRKNTEAFF
TRBV29-1	TRBJ1-4	CSVSQGPNEKLFF
TRBV18	TRBJ2-3	CASSPPDRGVPDTQYF
TRBV30	TRBJ2-7	CAWQTGGIYEQYF
TRBV5-1	TRBJ2-5	CASSLGGLFQETQYF
TRBV29-1	TRBJ2-7	CSVRLGQGAIEQYF
TRBV30	TRBJ2-3	CAWTRGLADTDTQYF
TRBV5-4	TRBJ2-6	CASRLQGSGANVLTF
TRBV5-6	TRBJ1-4	CASSSGTVITEKLFF
TRBV19	TRBJ1-5	CASRQGGNQPQHF
TRBV9	TRBJ1-3	CASSIQGDTIYF